These T cell receptor beta chains were read from a single sample in a study of memory CD4+ T cells and cytomegalovirus serostatus. Repertoires were generated with immunoSEQ multiplex PCR, while TCRdb's copy carries only in-frame clones and drops some. Of approximately 40,000 clones detected, just over 75% appear once; the ten largest clones hold 1.5% to 2%. Sequencing was done on a sample of memory CD4+ T cells from blood. The receptors here all came from an adult in good health and CMV-seronegative. Both conserved end residues are part of each CDR3. A D gene is named only where the DNA matches it firmly. Clone size is shown for a subset of rows, as once, few, many or a class of expanded clone.

CDR3 DNA: TGTGCCAGCACACAGGAAGGACCCCAGCATTTT; CDR3 protein: CASTQEGPQHF; V gene: TRBV28; J gene: TRBJ1-5; D gene: -; clone size: -
CDR3 DNA: TGTGCCAGCAGCTTGGAGGAAAGGACAGACCCCTACGAGCAGTACTTC; CDR3 protein: CASSLEERTDPYEQYF; V gene: TRBV7-9; J gene: TRBJ2-7; D gene: -; clone size: -
CDR3 DNA: TGTGCCAGCAGCCTATCAACAGGGGGAAATGAAAAACTGTTTTTT; CDR3 protein: CASSLSTGGNEKLFF; V gene: TRBV11-2; J gene: TRBJ1-4; D gene: TRBD1; clone size: -
CDR3 DNA: TGTGCCAGTAGTAACAGGGGGATGGAGACTGAAGCTTTCTTT; CDR3 protein: CASSNRGMETEAFF; V gene: TRBV19; J gene: TRBJ1-1; D gene: TRBD1; clone size: -
CDR3 DNA: TGTGCCAGCACATTTGGGGTCGACACTGAAGCTTTCTTT; CDR3 protein: CASTFGVDTEAFF; V gene: TRBV6-1; J gene: TRBJ1-1; D gene: -; clone size: once
CDR3 DNA: TGTGCCAGCAGTCTGCGGGGGGGATTTGTAAATGAGCAGTTCTTC; CDR3 protein: CASSLRGGFVNEQFF; V gene: TRBV6-1; J gene: TRBJ2-1; D gene: TRBD2; clone size: -
CDR3 DNA: TGTGCCAGTACGCGCGGGGGTAGCACAGATACGCAGTATTTT; CDR3 protein: CASTRGGSTDTQYF; V gene: TRBV19; J gene: TRBJ2-3; D gene: TRBD2; clone size: -
CDR3 DNA: TGTGCCAGCAGTGAAGTGAGGTTGCAAGAGACCCAGTACTTC; CDR3 protein: CASSEVRLQETQYF; V gene: TRBV2; J gene: TRBJ2-5; D gene: -; clone size: -
CDR3 DNA: TGTGCCATCAGCCCCTCCGGGGCAGCACGAGAGCAGTACTTC; CDR3 protein: CAISPSGAAREQYF; V gene: TRBV10-3; J gene: TRBJ2-7; D gene: -; clone size: once
CDR3 DNA: TGTGCCAGTAGTCCTGGACAGGGGGCAGGTCAGCCCCAGCATTTT; CDR3 protein: CASSPGQGAGQPQHF; V gene: TRBV19; J gene: TRBJ1-5; D gene: TRBD1; clone size: few
CDR3 DNA: TGTGCCAGCAGTGTACGGGGAAAGAACACTGAAGCTTTCTTT; CDR3 protein: CASSVRGKNTEAFF; V gene: TRBV6-1; J gene: TRBJ1-1; D gene: -; clone size: few
CDR3 DNA: TGTGCCAGCAGTTGGCGGGACAGACTACTAGCGGGATACAATGAGCAGTTCTTC; CDR3 protein: CASSWRDRLLAGYNEQFF; V gene: TRBV28; J gene: TRBJ2-1; D gene: TRBD2; clone size: -
CDR3 DNA: TGTGCCAGCAGTGATATGCCCCGGACAGGGGGAAACACCGGGGAGCTGTTTTTT; CDR3 protein: CASSDMPRTGGNTGELFF; V gene: TRBV2; J gene: TRBJ2-2; D gene: TRBD1; clone size: -
CDR3 DNA: TGCGCCAGCAGCTCTGCGGGGGGGGAGACCCAGTACTTC; CDR3 protein: CASSSAGGETQYF; V gene: TRBV5-1; J gene: TRBJ2-5; D gene: TRBD2; clone size: -
CDR3 DNA: TGTGCCAGCAGTTATTTACAGGGGAACACTGAAGCTTTCTTT; CDR3 protein: CASSYLQGNTEAFF; V gene: TRBV6-5; J gene: TRBJ1-1; D gene: -; clone size: few
CDR3 DNA: TGTGCCAGCAGTTCTGGACAGCTCCTTAATTCACCCCTCCACTTT; CDR3 protein: CASSSGQLLNSPLHF; V gene: TRBV6-5; J gene: TRBJ1-6; D gene: -; clone size: -
CDR3 DNA: TGTGCCAGCAGCTTAGGGGGAGGGTACGAGCAGTACTTC; CDR3 protein: CASSLGGGYEQYF; V gene: TRBV7-2; J gene: TRBJ2-7; D gene: TRBD2; clone size: once
CDR3 DNA: TGTGCCAGCAGAGGAGACGCTGGGGCCAACGTCCTGACTTTC; CDR3 protein: CASRGDAGANVLTF; V gene: TRBV2; J gene: TRBJ2-6; D gene: -; clone size: -
CDR3 DNA: TGTGCCAGCAGGCCCCTACAGGGAACAGATACGCAGTATTTT; CDR3 protein: CASRPLQGTDTQYF; V gene: TRBV6-5; J gene: TRBJ2-3; D gene: -; clone size: -
CDR3 DNA: TGTGCCAGCAGTGAAGCGGCAGACTCATCGAGGGAGCAGTACTTC; CDR3 protein: CASSEAADSSREQYF; V gene: TRBV6-1; J gene: TRBJ2-7; D gene: -; clone size: -
CDR3 DNA: TGTGCCAGCACTCCGTTTAGCAATCAGCCCCAGCATTTT; CDR3 protein: CASTPFSNQPQHF; V gene: TRBV6-6; J gene: TRBJ1-5; D gene: -; clone size: once
CDR3 DNA: TGTGCCAGCAGTCTGGTGGATTCACCCCTCCACTTT; CDR3 protein: CASSLVDSPLHF; V gene: TRBV6-6; J gene: TRBJ1-6; D gene: -; clone size: -
CDR3 DNA: TGTGCCAGCAGTTACTCGAACAGGGACACAGATACGCAGTATTTT; CDR3 protein: CASSYSNRDTDTQYF; V gene: TRBV6-5; J gene: TRBJ2-3; D gene: -; clone size: -
CDR3 DNA: TGTGCCAGCAGTTTAGCTGGGCAGAGAGGCTACACCTTC; CDR3 protein: CASSLAGQRGYTF; V gene: TRBV28; J gene: TRBJ1-2; D gene: -; clone size: medium-sized
CDR3 DNA: TGTGCCAGCAGCTCGATAACTCATTTCAGGAACAATGAGCAGTTCTTC; CDR3 protein: CASSSITHFRNNEQFF; V gene: TRBV7-9; J gene: TRBJ2-1; D gene: -; clone size: -
CDR3 DNA: TGTGCCAGCAGTTCGGACAGCAATCAGCCCCAGCATTTT; CDR3 protein: CASSSDSNQPQHF; V gene: TRBV27; J gene: TRBJ1-5; D gene: -; clone size: -
CDR3 DNA: TGTGCCAGCATGGCTTTTAGCTCCTACGAGCAGTACTTC; CDR3 protein: CASMAFSSYEQYF; V gene: TRBV2; J gene: TRBJ2-7; D gene: -; clone size: -
CDR3 DNA: TGTGCCAGCAGGGCCGGACGTAACGAGCAGTACTTC; CDR3 protein: CASRAGRNEQYF; V gene: TRBV28; J gene: TRBJ2-7; D gene: -; clone size: -
CDR3 DNA: TGTGCCAGCAGTTTCACAGGGGCCCGGAGAAATTCACCCCTCCACTTT; CDR3 protein: CASSFTGARRNSPLHF; V gene: TRBV28; J gene: TRBJ1-6; D gene: TRBD1; clone size: -
CDR3 DNA: TGTGCCAGCAGCTCCGGCGGGGCGGGAGCCAATGAGCAGTTCTTC; CDR3 protein: CASSSGGAGANEQFF; V gene: TRBV7-6; J gene: TRBJ2-1; D gene: TRBD2; clone size: -
CDR3 DNA: TGTGCCAGCAGCTTGCCGGGAAAAGAGACCCAGTACTTC; CDR3 protein: CASSLPGKETQYF; V gene: TRBV5-6; J gene: TRBJ2-5; D gene: -; clone size: -
CDR3 DNA: TGTGCCAGCGGGGAGACCGCCACGGGTAATTCACCCCTCCACTTT; CDR3 protein: CASGETATGNSPLHF; V gene: TRBV6-4; J gene: TRBJ1-6; D gene: -; clone size: -
CDR3 DNA: TGTGCCAGCAGCCAAGATCGAAATGAGCAGTTCTTC; CDR3 protein: CASSQDRNEQFF; V gene: TRBV4-2; J gene: TRBJ2-1; D gene: -; clone size: -
CDR3 DNA: TGTGCCTCCTTTGACTCTGGAAACACCATATATTTT; CDR3 protein: CASFDSGNTIYF; V gene: TRBV30; J gene: TRBJ1-3; D gene: -; clone size: -
CDR3 DNA: TGTGCCAGCAGTTCAACGCTCACAGGGGACTACACAGATACGCAGTATTTT; CDR3 protein: CASSSTLTGDYTDTQYF; V gene: TRBV28; J gene: TRBJ2-3; D gene: -; clone size: -
CDR3 DNA: TGTGCCAGCAGAACCCATAAAAGGGGGGACACTGAAGCTTTCTTT; CDR3 protein: CASRTHKRGDTEAFF; V gene: TRBV21-1; J gene: TRBJ1-1; D gene: -; clone size: -
CDR3 DNA: TGCGCCAGCAGCTTGACTCCGGGACAGGGAATGAACACTGAAGCTTTCTTT; CDR3 protein: CASSLTPGQGMNTEAFF; V gene: TRBV5-1; J gene: TRBJ1-1; D gene: TRBD1; clone size: -
CDR3 DNA: TGTGCCTGGAGTAATGATGTCGGCTATGGCTACACCTTC; CDR3 protein: CAWSNDVGYGYTF; V gene: TRBV30; J gene: TRBJ1-2; D gene: -; clone size: -
CDR3 DNA: TGTGCCAGCAGCTTGGTCCCTACAGGGGCCGAGCAGTACTTC; CDR3 protein: CASSLVPTGAEQYF; V gene: TRBV5-6; J gene: TRBJ2-7; D gene: TRBD1; clone size: -
CDR3 DNA: TGTGCCAGCAGTGCAAACGGGGTGGAGACCCAGTACTTC; CDR3 protein: CASSANGVETQYF; V gene: TRBV6-1; J gene: TRBJ2-5; D gene: -; clone size: -
CDR3 DNA: TGTGCCAGCAGCTTAGCGCTGACAGGGGGGTATGAAAAACTGTTTTTT; CDR3 protein: CASSLALTGGYEKLFF; V gene: TRBV7-9; J gene: TRBJ1-4; D gene: TRBD1; clone size: -
CDR3 DNA: TGTGCCAGTAGTCAGACTAGCGGGGGGCCAACCTACGAGCAGTACTTC; CDR3 protein: CASSQTSGGPTYEQYF; V gene: TRBV19; J gene: TRBJ2-7; D gene: TRBD2; clone size: -